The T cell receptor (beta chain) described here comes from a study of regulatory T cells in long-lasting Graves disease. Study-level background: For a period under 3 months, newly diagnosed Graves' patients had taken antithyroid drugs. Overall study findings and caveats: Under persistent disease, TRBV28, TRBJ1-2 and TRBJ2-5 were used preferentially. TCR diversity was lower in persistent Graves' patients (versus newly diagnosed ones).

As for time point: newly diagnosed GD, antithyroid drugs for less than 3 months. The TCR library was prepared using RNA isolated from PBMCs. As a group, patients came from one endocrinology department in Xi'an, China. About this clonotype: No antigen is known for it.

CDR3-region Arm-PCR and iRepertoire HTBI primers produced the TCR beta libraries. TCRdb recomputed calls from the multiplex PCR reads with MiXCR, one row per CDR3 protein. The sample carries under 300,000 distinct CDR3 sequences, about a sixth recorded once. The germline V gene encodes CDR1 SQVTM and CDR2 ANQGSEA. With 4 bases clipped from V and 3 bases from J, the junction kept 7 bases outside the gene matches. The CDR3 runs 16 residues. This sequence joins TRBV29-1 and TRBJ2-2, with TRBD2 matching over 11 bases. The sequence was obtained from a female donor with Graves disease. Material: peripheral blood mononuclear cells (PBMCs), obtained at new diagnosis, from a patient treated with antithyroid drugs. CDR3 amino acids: CSVGGMTSGDTGELFF. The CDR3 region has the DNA TGCAGCGTTGGGGGGATGACTAGCGGGGACACCGGGGAGCTGTTTTTT.